Below are 2 T cell receptor beta chains sequenced from a single sample in a study of cytomegalovirus exposure and HLA in healthy donors. The PCR used 60 Vbeta and 13 Jbeta primers. Method: immunoSEQ multiplex PCR; TCRdb's copy keeps in-frame clones and lacks some. This table has about 160,000 clones, around 76% appearing once. Sequenced: PBMCs. Receptors originate from a middle-aged man in good health and CMV-seropositive.

This chain links TRBV5-6 with TRBJ2-7; 9 bases are a match to TRBD1. Trimming took 4 bases from V and 7 from J; bases not matched to a gene: 15. The CDR3 is 16 residues long. The V gene's germline CDR1 is SGHDT and CDR2 YYEEEE. The CDR3 loop reads CASSPDPGQGSREQYF. CDR3 nucleotide sequence: TGTGCCAGCAGCCCCGACCCGGGACAGGGAAGTAGGGAGCAGTACTTC.

The J gene is TRBJ1-2, the V gene TRBV27, with D maybe TRBD1 (6 bases). From germline, CDR1 is MNHEY and CDR2 SMNVEV (reference sequence). This CDR3 contains 15 residues. V was trimmed by 6 bases and J by 4 bases, leaving 18 bases between them. The CDR3 spells CASSQTGLPGYGYTF. The CDR3 DNA follows: TGTGCCAGCAGCCAGACAGGATTGCCTGGCTATGGCTACACCTTC.